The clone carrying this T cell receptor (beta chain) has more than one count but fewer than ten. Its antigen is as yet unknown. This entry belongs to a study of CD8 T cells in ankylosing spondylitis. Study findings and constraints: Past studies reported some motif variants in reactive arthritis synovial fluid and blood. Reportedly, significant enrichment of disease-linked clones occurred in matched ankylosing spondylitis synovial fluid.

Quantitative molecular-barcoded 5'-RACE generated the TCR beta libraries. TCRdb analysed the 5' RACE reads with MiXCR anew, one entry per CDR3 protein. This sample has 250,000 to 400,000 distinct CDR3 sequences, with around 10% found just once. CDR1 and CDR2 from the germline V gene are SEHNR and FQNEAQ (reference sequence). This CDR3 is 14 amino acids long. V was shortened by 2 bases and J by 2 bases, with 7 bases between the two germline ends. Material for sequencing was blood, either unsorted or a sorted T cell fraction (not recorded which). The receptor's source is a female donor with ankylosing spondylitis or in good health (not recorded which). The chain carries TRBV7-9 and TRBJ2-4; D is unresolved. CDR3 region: CASSLQSTKNIQYF. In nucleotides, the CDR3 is TGTGCCAGCAGCTTACAATCGACCAAAAACATTCAGTACTTC.